The rows below give T cell receptor beta chains drawn from one sample of a study of shared clonotypes between healthy human individuals. TCRdb's copy holds only in-frame clones and misses some; the assay was immunoSEQ multiplex PCR. The repertoire holds about 2.1 million clones, 80% to 95% seen once, with around 1.7% in the top ten. The sample consisted of naive CD8+ T cells from PBMCs. The origin of the receptors is a man aged 18 to 29 in good health. Some clones in this sample may be carry-over from other donors' samples. The CDR3 runs from the conserved cysteine through the conserved F or W. D genes are given only for firm matches. Expanded clones are given a class, and other clones once, few, many or no size at all.

abundance: once
d_gene: -
j_gene: TRBJ1-1
v_gene: TRBV6-5
CDR3aa: CASKRTQNTEAFF
CDR3nt: TGTGCCAGCAAGAGAACTCAGAACACTGAAGCTTTCTTT

abundance: -
d_gene: TRBD1
j_gene: TRBJ2-5
v_gene: TRBV25-1
CDR3aa: CASSESGQGGETQYF
CDR3nt: TGTGCCAGCAGTGAAAGTGGACAGGGGGGAGAGACCCAGTACTTC

abundance: -
d_gene: -
j_gene: TRBJ2-7
v_gene: TRBV14
CDR3aa: CASSQDWHRGRPYEQYF
CDR3nt: TGTGCCAGCAGCCAAGATTGGCATAGGGGCCGACCCTACGAGCAGTACTTC

abundance: -
d_gene: TRBD1
j_gene: TRBJ2-7
v_gene: TRBV4-2
CDR3aa: CASSPTPGTGSYEQYF
CDR3nt: TGTGCCAGCAGCCCGACACCGGGGACAGGCTCCTACGAGCAGTACTTC

abundance: -
d_gene: -
j_gene: TRBJ2-7
v_gene: TRBV6-4
CDR3aa: CASRDWELSYEQYF
CDR3nt: TGTGCCAGCAGGGACTGGGAACTCTCCTACGAGCAGTACTTC

abundance: -
d_gene: TRBD2
j_gene: TRBJ2-5
v_gene: TRBV14
CDR3aa: CASSQEVLTSGPRGTQYF
CDR3nt: TGTGCCAGCAGCCAAGAGGTTCTGACTAGCGGGCCCCGGGGGACCCAGTACTTC

abundance: -
d_gene: -
j_gene: TRBJ2-7
v_gene: TRBV29-1
CDR3aa: CSVLTGRNYEQYF
CDR3nt: TGCAGCGTTTTGACAGGGAGGAACTACGAGCAGTACTTC

abundance: -
d_gene: -
j_gene: TRBJ1-2
v_gene: TRBV28
CDR3aa: CASEPGENYGYTF
CDR3nt: TGTGCCAGCGAACCGGGAGAGAACTATGGCTACACCTTC

abundance: -
d_gene: TRBD1
j_gene: TRBJ1-2
v_gene: TRBV6-1
CDR3aa: CASSEHGQGAFFTF
CDR3nt: TGTGCCAGCAGTGAACACGGACAGGGGGCGTTCTTTACCTTC

abundance: -
d_gene: -
j_gene: TRBJ2-5
v_gene: TRBV5-6
CDR3aa: CASSLMATVLKETQYF
CDR3nt: TGTGCCAGCAGCTTAATGGCGACAGTACTCAAGGAGACCCAGTACTTC

abundance: -
d_gene: -
j_gene: TRBJ2-2
v_gene: TRBV4-1
CDR3aa: CASSPANTGELFF
CDR3nt: TGCGCCAGCAGCCCAGCGAACACCGGGGAGCTGTTTTTT

abundance: -
d_gene: TRBD1
j_gene: TRBJ2-3
v_gene: TRBV4-2
CDR3aa: CASSQDRGTGETDTQYF
CDR3nt: TGTGCCAGCAGCCAAGATAGGGGGACAGGGGAGACAGATACGCAGTATTTT

abundance: once
d_gene: -
j_gene: TRBJ2-1
v_gene: TRBV5-1
CDR3aa: CASSTILALSSYNEQFF
CDR3nt: TGCGCCAGCAGCACCATTCTAGCGTTGAGCTCCTACAATGAGCAGTTCTTC

abundance: -
d_gene: -
j_gene: TRBJ2-4
v_gene: TRBV7-9
CDR3aa: CASSSGDRISPNF
CDR3nt: TGTGCCAGCAGCTCCGGCGACAGGATCTCCCCCAACTTC

abundance: -
d_gene: TRBD1
j_gene: TRBJ2-6
v_gene: TRBV9
CDR3aa: CASSERDRGSGANVLTF
CDR3nt: TGTGCCAGCAGCGAAAGGGACAGGGGCTCTGGGGCCAACGTCCTGACTTTC

abundance: -
d_gene: -
j_gene: TRBJ2-2
v_gene: TRBV5-1
CDR3aa: CASSLAQGNENTGELFF
CDR3nt: TGCGCCAGCAGCTTGGCCCAGGGCAACGAGAACACCGGGGAGCTGTTTTTT

abundance: -
d_gene: -
j_gene: TRBJ2-6
v_gene: TRBV14
CDR3aa: CASSQVGASVLTF
CDR3nt: TGTGCCAGCAGCCAAGTGGGGGCCTCCGTCCTGACTTTC

abundance: -
d_gene: -
j_gene: TRBJ1-1
v_gene: TRBV28
CDR3aa: CASSRNRENTEAFF
CDR3nt: TGTGCCAGCAGTCGAAACAGGGAGAACACTGAAGCTTTCTTT

abundance: -
d_gene: -
j_gene: TRBJ2-3
v_gene: TRBV25-1
CDR3aa: CASSESSDTQYF
CDR3nt: TGTGCCAGCAGTGAATCATCAGATACGCAGTATTTT

abundance: -
d_gene: -
j_gene: TRBJ2-5
v_gene: TRBV5-1
CDR3aa: CASSPGLEETQYF
CDR3nt: TGCGCCAGCAGCCCCGGGTTAGAGGAGACCCAGTACTTC